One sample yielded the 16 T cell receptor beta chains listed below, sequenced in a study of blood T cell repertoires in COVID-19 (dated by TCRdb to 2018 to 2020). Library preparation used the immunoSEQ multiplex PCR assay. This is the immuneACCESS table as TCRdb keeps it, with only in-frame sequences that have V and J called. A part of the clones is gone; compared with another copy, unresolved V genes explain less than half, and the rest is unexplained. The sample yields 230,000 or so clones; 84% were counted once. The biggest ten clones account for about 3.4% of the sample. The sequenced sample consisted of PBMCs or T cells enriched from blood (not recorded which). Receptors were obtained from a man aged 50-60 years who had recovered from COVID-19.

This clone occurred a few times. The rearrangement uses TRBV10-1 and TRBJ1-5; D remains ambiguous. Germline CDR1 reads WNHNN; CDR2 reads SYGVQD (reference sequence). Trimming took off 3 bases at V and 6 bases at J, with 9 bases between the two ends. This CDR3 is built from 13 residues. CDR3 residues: CASSEGGVQPQHF. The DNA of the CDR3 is TGCGCCAGCAGTGAAGGTGGAGTTCAGCCCCAGCATTTT.

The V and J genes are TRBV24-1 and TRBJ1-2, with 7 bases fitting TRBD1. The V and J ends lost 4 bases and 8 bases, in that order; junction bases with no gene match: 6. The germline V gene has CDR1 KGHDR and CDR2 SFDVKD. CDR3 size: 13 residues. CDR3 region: CATSDSGGRGYTF. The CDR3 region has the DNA TGTGCCACCAGTGACTCAGGGGGACGAGGCTACACCTTC.

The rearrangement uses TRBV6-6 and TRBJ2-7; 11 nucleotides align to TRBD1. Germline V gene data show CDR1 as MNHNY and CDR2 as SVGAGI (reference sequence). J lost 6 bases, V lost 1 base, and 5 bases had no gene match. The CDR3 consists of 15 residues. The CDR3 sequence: CASSYLDRGRGEQYF. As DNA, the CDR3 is TGTGCCAGCAGTTACTTGGACAGGGGGCGTGGCGAGCAGTACTTC.

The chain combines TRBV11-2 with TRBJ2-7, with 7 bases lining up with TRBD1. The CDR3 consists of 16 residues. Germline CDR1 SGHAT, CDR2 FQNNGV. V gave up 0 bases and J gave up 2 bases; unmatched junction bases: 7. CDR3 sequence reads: CASSLDRGQRTYEQYF. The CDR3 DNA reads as TGTGCCAGCAGCTTAGATCGGGGACAGAGGACCTACGAGCAGTACTTC.

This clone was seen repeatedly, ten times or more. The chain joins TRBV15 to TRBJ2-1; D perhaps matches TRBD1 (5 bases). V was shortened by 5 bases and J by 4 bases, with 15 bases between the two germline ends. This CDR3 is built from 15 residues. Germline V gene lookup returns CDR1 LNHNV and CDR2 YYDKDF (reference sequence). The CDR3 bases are TGTGCCACCAGCGGGATTCGACAGTTTTACAATGAGCAGTTCTTC. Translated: CATSGIRQFYNEQFF.

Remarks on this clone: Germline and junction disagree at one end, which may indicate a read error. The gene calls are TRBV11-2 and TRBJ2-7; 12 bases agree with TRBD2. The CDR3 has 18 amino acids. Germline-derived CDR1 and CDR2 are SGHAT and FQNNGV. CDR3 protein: CASSLGSGLAGSSYEQYF. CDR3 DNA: TGTGCCAGCAGTTTAGGCTCCGGACTAGCGGGAAGCTCCTACGAGCAGTACTTC.

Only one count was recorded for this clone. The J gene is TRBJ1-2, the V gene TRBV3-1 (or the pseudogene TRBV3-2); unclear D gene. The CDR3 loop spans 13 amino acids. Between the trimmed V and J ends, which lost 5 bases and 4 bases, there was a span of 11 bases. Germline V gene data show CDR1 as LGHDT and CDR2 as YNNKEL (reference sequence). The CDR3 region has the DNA TGTGCCAGCAGCGGTCGGAGTTTCTATGGCTACACCTTC. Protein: CASSGRSFYGYTF.

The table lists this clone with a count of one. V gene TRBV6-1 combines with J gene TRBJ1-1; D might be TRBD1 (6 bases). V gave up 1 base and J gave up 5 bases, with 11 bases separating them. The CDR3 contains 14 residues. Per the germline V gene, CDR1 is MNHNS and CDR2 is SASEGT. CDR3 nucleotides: TGTGCCAGCAGTGAAGGGGGGGGCCGAACTGAAGCTTTCTTT. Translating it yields CASSEGGGRTEAFF.

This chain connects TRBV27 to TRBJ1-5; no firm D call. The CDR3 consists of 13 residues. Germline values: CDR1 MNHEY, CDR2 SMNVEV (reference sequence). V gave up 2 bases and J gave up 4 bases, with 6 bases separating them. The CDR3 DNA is TGTGCCAGCAGTTTAGGGCAGAATCAGCCCCAGCATTTT. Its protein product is CASSLGQNQPQHF.

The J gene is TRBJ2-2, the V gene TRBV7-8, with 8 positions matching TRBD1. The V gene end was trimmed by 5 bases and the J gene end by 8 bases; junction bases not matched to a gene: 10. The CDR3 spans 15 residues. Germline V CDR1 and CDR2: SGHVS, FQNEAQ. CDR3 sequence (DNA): TGTGCCAGCAGCGGTCCGGGACAGGTTATTGGGGAGCTGTTTTTT. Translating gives CASSGPGQVIGELFF.

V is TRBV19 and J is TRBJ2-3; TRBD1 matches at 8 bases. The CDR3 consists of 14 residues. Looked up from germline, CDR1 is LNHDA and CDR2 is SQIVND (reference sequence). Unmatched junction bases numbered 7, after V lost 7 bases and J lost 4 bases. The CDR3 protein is CASMDRVGADTQYF. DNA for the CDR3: TGTGCCAGTATGGACAGGGTGGGCGCAGATACGCAGTATTTT.

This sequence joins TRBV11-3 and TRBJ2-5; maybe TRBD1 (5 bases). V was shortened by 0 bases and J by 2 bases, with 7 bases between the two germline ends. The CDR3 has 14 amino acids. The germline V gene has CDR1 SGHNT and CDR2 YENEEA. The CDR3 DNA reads TGTGCCAGCAGCTTAGATCAGGGACAAGAGACCCAGTACTTC. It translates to CASSLDQGQETQYF.

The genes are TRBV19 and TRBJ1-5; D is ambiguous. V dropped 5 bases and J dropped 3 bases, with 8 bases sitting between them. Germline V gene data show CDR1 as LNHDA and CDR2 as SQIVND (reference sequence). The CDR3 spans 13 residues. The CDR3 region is CASSRFANQPQHF. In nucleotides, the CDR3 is TGTGCCAGTAGTCGGTTCGCCAATCAGCCCCAGCATTTT.

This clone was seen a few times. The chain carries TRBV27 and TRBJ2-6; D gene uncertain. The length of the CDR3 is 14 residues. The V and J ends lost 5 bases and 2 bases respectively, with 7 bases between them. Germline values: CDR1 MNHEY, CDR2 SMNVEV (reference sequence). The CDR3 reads CASSRVAGANVLTF. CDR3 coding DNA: TGTGCCAGCAGTCGGGTAGCTGGGGCCAACGTCCTGACTTTC.

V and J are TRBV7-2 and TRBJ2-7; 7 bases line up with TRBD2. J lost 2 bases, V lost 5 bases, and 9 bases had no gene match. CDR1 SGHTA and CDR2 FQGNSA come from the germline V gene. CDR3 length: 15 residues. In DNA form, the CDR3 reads TGTGCCAGCAGCCCAGCAGCGGGGCCTACCTACGAGCAGTACTTC. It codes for CASSPAAGPTYEQYF.

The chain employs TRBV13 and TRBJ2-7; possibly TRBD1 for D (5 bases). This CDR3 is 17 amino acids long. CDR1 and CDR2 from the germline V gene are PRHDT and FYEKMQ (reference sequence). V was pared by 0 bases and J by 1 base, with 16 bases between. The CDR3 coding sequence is TGTGCCAGCAGCTTAGGAGGGGAAAACCAACCTTCCTACGAGCAGTACTTC. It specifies CASSLGGENQPSYEQYF.